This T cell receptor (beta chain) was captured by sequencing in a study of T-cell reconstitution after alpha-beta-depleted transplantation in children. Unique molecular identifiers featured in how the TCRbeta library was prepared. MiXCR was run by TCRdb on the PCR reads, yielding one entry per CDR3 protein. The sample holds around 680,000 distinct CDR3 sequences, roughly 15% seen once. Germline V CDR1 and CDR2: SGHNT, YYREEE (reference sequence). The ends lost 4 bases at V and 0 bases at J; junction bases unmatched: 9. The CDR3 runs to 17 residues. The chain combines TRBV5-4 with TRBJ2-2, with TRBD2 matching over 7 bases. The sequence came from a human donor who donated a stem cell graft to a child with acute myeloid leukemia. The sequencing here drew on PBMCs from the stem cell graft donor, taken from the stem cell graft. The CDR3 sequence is CASSTYRDYTNTGELFF. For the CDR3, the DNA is TGTGCCAGCAGCACTTACCGGGACTATACGAACACCGGGGAGCTGTTTTTT.